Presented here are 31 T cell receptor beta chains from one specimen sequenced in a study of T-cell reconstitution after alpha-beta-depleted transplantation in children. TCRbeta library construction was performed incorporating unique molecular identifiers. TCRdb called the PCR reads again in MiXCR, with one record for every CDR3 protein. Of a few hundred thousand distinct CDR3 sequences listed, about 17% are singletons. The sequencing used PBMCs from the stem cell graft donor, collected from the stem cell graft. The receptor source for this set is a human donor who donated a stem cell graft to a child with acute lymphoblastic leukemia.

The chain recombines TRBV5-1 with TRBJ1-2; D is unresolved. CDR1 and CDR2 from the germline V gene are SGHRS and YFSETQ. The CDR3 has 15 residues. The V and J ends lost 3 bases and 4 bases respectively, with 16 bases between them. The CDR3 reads CASSSNANLGYGYTF. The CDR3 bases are TGCGCCAGCAGCTCCAATGCCAACCTGGGCTATGGCTACACCTTC.

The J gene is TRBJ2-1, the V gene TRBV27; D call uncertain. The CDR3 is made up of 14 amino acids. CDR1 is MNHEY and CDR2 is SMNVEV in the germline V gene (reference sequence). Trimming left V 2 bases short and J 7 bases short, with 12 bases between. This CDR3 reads CASSLDSGRNEQFF. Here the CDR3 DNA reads TGTGCCAGCAGTTTAGACTCCGGGCGGAATGAGCAGTTCTTC.

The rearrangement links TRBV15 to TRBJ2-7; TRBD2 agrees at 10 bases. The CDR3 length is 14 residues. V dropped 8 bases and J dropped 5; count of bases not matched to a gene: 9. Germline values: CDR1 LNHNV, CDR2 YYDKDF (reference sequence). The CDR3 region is CATSSGRASDEQYF. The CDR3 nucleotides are TGTGCCACCTCGAGCGGGAGGGCCTCTGACGAGCAGTACTTC.

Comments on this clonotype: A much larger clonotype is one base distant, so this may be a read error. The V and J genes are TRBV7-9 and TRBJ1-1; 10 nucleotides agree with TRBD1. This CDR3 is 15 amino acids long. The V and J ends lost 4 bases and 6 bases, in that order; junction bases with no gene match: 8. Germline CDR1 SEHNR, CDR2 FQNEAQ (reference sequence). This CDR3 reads CASSSEDRGKSEAFF. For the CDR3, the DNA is TGTGCCAGCAGCTCAGAGGACAGGGGGAAGTCTGAAGCTTTCTTT. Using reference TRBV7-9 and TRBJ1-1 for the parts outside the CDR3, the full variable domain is DTGVSQNPRHKITKRGQNVTFRCDPISEHNRLYWYRQTLGQGPEFLTYFQNEAQLEKSRLLSDRFSAERPKGSFSTLEIQRTEQGDSAMYLCASSSEDRGKSEAFFGQGTRLTVV.

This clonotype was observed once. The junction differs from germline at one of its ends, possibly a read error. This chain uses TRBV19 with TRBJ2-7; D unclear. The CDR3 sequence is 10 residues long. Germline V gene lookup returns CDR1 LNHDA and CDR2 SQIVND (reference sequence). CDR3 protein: CATKADERYF. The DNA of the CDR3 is TGTGCCACCAAGGCCGACGAGCGGTACTTC.

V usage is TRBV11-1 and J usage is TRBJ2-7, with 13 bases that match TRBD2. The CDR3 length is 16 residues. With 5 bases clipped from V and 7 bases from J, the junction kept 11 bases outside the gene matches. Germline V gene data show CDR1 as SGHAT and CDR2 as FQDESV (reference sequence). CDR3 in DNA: TGTGCCAGCAGCCGGGGACTAGCGGGACCCCCAGGGGAGCAGTACTTC. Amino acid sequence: CASSRGLAGPPGEQYF.

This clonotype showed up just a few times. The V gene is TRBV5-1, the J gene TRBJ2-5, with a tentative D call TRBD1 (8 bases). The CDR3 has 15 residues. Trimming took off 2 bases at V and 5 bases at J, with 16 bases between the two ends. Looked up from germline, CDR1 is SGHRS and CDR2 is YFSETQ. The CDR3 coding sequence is TGCGCCAGCAGCTTCCGGACAGGGCGGGGGGAGACCCAGTACTTC. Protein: CASSFRTGRGETQYF.

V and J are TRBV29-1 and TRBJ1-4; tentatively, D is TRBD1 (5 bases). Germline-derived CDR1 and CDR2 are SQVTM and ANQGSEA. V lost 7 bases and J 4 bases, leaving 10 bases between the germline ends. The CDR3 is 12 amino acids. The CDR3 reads CSADGGNEKLFF. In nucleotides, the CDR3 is TGCAGCGCGGACGGGGGTAATGAAAAACTGTTTTTT. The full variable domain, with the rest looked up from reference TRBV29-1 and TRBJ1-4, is SAVISQKPSRDICQRGTSLTIQCQVDSQVTMMFWYRQQPGQSLTLIATANQGSEATYESGFVIDKFPISRPNLTFSTLTVSNMSPEDSSIYLCSADGGNEKLFFGSGTQLSVL.

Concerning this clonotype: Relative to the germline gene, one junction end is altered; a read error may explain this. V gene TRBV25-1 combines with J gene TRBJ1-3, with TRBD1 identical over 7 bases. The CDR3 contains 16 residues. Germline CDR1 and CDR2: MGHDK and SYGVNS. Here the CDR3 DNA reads TGTGGCAGCAGTGAGACGACAGGGAGCTCTGGAAACACCATATATTTT. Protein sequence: CGSSETTGSSGNTIYF.

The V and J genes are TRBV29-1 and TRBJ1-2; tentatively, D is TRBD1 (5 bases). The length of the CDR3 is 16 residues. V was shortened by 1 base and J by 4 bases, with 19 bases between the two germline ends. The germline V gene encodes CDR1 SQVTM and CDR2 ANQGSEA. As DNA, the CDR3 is TGCAGCGTTGAAGCTAACGGGGCCGCTCACTCCTATGGCTACACCTTC. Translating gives CSVEANGAAHSYGYTF.

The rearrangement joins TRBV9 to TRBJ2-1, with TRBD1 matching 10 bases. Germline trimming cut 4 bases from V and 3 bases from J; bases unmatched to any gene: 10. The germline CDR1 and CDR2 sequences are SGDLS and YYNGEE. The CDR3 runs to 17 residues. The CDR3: CASSTGTGEGSYNEQFF. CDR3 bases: TGTGCCAGCAGCACAGGGACAGGGGAGGGAAGCTACAATGAGCAGTTCTTC.

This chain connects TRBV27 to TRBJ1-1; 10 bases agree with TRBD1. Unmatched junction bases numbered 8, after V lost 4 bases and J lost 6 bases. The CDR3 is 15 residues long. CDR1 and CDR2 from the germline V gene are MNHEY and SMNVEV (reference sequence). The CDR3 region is CASSYSGTGVPEAFF. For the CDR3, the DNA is TGTGCCAGCAGTTACTCCGGGACAGGGGTGCCTGAAGCTTTCTTT.

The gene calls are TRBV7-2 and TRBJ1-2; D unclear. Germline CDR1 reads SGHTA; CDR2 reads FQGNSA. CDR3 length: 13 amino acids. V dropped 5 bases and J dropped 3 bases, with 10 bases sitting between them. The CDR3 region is CASSRAGDYGYTF. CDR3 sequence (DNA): TGTGCCAGCAGCCGGGCCGGAGACTATGGCTACACCTTC.

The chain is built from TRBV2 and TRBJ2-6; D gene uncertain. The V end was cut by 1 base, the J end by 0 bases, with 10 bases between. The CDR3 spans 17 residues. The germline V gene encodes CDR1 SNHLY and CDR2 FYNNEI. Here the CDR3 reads CASSEGGSYSGANVLTF. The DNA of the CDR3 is TGTGCCAGCAGTGAAGGGGGTTCGTACTCTGGGGCCAACGTCCTGACTTTC. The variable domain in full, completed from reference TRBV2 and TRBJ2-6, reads EPEVTQTPSHQVTQMGQEVILRCVPISNHLYFYWYRQILGQKVEFLVSFYNNEISEKSEIFDDQFSVERPDGSNFTLKIRSTKLEDSAMYFCASSEGGSYSGANVLTFGAGSRLTVL.

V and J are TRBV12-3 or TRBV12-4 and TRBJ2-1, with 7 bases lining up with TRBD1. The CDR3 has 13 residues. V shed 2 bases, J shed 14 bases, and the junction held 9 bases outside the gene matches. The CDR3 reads CASSLPPGTEKFF. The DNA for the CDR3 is TGTGCCAGCAGTTTACCGCCCGGGACAGAGAAGTTCTTC.

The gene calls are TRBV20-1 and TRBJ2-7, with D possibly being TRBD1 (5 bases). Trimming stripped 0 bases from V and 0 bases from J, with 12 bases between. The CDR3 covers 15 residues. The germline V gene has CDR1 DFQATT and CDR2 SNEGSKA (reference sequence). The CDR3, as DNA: TGCAGTGCTAGAGATATAAGGGGATCCTCCTACGAGCAGTACTTC. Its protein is CSARDIRGSSYEQYF.

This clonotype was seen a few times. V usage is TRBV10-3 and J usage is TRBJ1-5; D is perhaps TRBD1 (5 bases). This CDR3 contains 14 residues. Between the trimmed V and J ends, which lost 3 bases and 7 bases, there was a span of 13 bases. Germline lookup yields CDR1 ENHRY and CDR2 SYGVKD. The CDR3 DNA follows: TGTGCCATCAGTGACCCCGGGTCAGGGCAGCCCCAGCATTTT. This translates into CAISDPGSGQPQHF.

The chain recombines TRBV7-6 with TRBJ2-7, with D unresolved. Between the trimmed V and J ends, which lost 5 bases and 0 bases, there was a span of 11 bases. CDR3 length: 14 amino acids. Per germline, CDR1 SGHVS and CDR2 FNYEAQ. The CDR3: CASSQLGYSYEQYF. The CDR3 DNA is TGTGCCAGCAGCCAGCTCGGTTACTCCTACGAGCAGTACTTC.

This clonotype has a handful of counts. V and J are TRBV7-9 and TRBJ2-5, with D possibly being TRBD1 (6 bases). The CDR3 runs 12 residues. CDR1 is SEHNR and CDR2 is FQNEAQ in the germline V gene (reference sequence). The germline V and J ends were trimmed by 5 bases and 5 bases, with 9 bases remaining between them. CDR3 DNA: TGTGCCAGCAGCGGGGGCGCCGAGACCCAGTACTTC. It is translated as CASSGGAETQYF.

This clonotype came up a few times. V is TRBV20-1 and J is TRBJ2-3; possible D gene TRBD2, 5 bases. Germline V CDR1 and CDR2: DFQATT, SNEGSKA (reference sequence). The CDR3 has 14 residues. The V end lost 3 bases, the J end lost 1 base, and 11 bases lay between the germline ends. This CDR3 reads CSASARAGTDTQYF. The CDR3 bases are TGCAGTGCTAGCGCGAGGGCCGGCACAGATACGCAGTATTTT.

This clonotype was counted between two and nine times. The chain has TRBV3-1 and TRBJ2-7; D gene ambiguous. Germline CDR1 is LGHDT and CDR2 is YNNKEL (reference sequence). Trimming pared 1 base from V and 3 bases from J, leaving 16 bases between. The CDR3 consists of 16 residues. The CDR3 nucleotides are TGTGCCAGCAGCCAAGTGATGAGAAGGGAAAGCTACGAGCAGTACTTC. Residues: CASSQVMRRESYEQYF.

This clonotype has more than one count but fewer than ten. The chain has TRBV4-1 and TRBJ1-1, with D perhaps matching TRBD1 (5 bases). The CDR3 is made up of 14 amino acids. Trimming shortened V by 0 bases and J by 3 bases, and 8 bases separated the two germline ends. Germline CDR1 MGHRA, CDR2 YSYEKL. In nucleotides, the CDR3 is TGCGCCAGCAGCCAAGACCAGGGTTACACTGAAGCTTTCTTT. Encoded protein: CASSQDQGYTEAFF.

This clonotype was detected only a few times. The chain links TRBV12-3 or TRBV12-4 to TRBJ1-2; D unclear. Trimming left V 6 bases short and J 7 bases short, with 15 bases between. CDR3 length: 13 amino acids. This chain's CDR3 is CASRPRMIAGYTF. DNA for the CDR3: TGTGCCAGCAGACCTCGCATGATCGCTGGCTACACCTTC.

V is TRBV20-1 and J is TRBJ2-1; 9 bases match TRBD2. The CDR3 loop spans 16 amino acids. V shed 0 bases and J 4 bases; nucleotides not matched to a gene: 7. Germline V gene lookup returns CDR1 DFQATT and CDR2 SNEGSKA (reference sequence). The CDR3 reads CSARDGREGPYNEQFF. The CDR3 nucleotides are TGCAGTGCTAGAGATGGGCGGGAGGGCCCATACAATGAGCAGTTCTTC.

The DNA for the CDR3 is TGTGCCAGCAGCTTTACACAGGGGGAAGGGTACGAGCAGTACTTC. Translated: CASSFTQGEGYEQYF. The V gene is TRBV5-5, the J gene TRBJ2-7; 8 bases map to TRBD1. V lost 2 bases to trimming and J lost 4 bases; unmatched junction nucleotides: 8. This CDR3 comprises 15 residues. Germline CDR1 reads SGHKS; CDR2 reads YYEKEE (reference sequence).

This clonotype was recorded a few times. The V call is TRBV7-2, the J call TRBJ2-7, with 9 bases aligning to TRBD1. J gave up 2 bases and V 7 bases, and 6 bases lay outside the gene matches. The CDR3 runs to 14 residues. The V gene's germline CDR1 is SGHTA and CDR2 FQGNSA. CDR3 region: CASTNRGRTYEQYF. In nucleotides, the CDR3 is TGTGCCAGCACAAACAGGGGGCGAACCTACGAGCAGTACTTC.

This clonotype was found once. The CDR3 DNA is TGTGCCAGCAGCCTCTCCAGGGGGCTAAAGCAGCCCCAGCATTTT. Translation gives CASSLSRGLKQPQHF. The chain uses TRBV27 and TRBJ1-5, with 8 bases matching TRBD1. The CDR3 extends over 15 amino acids. The junction had 11 bases not matched to a gene; V was cut back by 6 bases and J by 7 bases. Germline V gene data show CDR1 as MNHEY and CDR2 as SMNVEV (reference sequence).

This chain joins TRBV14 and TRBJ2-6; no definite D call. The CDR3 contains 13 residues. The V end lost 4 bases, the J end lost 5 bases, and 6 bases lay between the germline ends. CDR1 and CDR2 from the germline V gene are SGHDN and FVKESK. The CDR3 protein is CASSLVRANVLTF. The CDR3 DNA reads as TGTGCCAGCAGCCTTGTGCGGGCCAACGTCCTGACTTTC.

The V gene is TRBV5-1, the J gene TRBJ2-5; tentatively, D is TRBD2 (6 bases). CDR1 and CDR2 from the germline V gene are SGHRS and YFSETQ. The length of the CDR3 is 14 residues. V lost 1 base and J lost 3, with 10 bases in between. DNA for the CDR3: TGCGCCAGCAGCTTGTACGGCGGGGAAGAGACCCAGTACTTC. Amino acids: CASSLYGGEETQYF.

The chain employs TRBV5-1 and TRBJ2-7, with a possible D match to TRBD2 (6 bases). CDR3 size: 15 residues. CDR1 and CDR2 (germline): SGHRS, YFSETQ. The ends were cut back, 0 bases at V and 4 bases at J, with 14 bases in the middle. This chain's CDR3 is CASSLEVAALYEQYF. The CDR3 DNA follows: TGCGCCAGCAGCTTGGAAGTAGCGGCCCTTTACGAGCAGTACTTC.

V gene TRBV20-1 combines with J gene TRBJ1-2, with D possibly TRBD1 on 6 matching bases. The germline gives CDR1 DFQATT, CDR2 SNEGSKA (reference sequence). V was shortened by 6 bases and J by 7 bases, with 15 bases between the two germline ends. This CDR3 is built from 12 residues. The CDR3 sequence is CSADPETGGYTF. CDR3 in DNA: TGCAGTGCCGACCCAGAGACAGGTGGCTACACCTTC.